The clone carrying this T cell receptor (beta chain) was found a few times. Its antigen is unidentified. This record comes from a study of T-cell reconstitution after alpha-beta-depleted transplantation in children. Study-wide points: Diversity of TCRbeta at day 60 was high in some patients, arising from surviving recipient T cells and thymic progenitors. As was reported, about two months after transplant, alpha-beta T cells came from several hundred expanded graft clones. Once a year had passed after transplant, T-cell counts and diversity came mostly from newly produced T cells.

Unique molecular identifiers were built into the TCRbeta library. A single record per CDR3 protein comes from TCRdb applying MiXCR to the PCR reads. This sample yields around 580,000 distinct CDR3 sequences, of which 23% are seen a single time; 13% to 15% belongs to the top ten. The ends were cut back, 2 bases at V and 0 bases at J, with 5 bases in the middle. CDR3 length equals 15 residues. The sample was PBMCs, mostly from graft donor cells, taken 360 days after TCRalphabeta/CD19-depleted stem cell transplant. The receptor was isolated from a boy less than two years old who had a stem cell transplant for acute myeloid leukemia, so the T cells may come from the graft donor. The V and J genes are TRBV12-3 or TRBV12-4 and TRBJ2-6; no clear D gene. The CDR3 region is CASSLPASGANVLTF. CDR3 nucleotide sequence: TGTGCCAGCAGTTTACCAGCCTCTGGGGCCAACGTCCTGACTTTC.